This T cell receptor beta chain was found in a study of CD8 T cells in Susac syndrome. RNA totalling roughly 0.45 to 1 ug underwent reverse transcription with random hexamers. Each CDR3 protein gets one entry after TCRdb re-called the immunoSEQ multiplex PCR reads with MiXCR. The repertoire has fewer than 350,000 distinct CDR3 sequences, around 92% of them found once; the top ten carry roughly 0.059%. The source of this sequence is a human donor with multiple sclerosis. The sample taken for sequencing was CD4+ T cells from PBMCs.

The CDR3: CASSQEPTGNEQFF. The CDR3, as DNA: TGTGCCAGCAGCCAAGAACCGACAGGGAATGAGCAGTTCTTC. The chain carries TRBV3-1 and TRBJ2-1; 7 bases are shared with TRBD1. The junction had 3 bases not matched to a gene; V was cut back by 0 bases and J by 7 bases. Germline CDR1 LGHDT, CDR2 YNNKEL (reference sequence). This CDR3 spans 14 amino acids.